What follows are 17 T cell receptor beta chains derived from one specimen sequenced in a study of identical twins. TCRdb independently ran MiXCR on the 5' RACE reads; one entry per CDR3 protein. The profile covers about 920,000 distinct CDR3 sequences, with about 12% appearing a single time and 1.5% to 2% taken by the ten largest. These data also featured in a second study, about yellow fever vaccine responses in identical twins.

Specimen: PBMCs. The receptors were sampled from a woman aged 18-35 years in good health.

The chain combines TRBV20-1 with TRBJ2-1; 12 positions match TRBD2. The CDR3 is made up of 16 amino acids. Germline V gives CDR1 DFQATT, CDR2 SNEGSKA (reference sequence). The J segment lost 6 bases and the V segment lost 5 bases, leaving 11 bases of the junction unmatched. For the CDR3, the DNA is TGCAGTGCTCCCTCGACTAGCGGGGGACAGTTCAATGAGCAGTTCTTC. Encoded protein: CSAPSTSGGQFNEQFF.

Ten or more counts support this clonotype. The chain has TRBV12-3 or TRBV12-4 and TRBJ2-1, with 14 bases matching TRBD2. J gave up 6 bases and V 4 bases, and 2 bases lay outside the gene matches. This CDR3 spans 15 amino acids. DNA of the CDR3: TGTGCCAGCAGTTCGACTAGCGGGGGGGCCAATGAGCAGTTCTTC. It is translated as CASSSTSGGANEQFF.

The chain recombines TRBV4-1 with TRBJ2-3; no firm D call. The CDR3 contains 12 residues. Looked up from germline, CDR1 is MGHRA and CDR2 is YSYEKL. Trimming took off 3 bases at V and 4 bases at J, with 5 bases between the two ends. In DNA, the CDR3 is TGCGCCAGCAGCCATCCAGCAGATACGCAGTATTTT. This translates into CASSHPADTQYF.

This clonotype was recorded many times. The CDR3 here is CSARDRENSNQPQHF. CDR3 DNA sequence: TGCAGTGCTAGAGATAGGGAAAATAGCAATCAGCCCCAGCATTTT. The chain links TRBV20-1 to TRBJ1-5, with D uncertain. CDR1 is DFQATT and CDR2 is SNEGSKA in the germline V gene (reference sequence). Trimming shortened V by 0 bases and J by 0 bases, and 9 bases separated the two germline ends. The CDR3 runs to 15 residues.

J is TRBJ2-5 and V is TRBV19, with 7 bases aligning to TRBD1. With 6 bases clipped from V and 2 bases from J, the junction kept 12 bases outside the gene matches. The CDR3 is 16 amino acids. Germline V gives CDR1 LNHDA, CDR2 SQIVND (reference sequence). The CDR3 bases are TGTGCCAGTAGCCGTATAACGGGACAGACACAAGAGACCCAGTACTTC. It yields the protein CASSRITGQTQETQYF.

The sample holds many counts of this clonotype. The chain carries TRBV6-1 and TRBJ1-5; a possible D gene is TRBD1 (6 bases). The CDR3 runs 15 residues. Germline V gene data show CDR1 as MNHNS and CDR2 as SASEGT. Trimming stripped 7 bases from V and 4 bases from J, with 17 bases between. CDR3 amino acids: CASNARDTNNQPQHF. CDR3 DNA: TGTGCCAGCAATGCGAGGGACACCAATAATCAGCCCCAGCATTTT.

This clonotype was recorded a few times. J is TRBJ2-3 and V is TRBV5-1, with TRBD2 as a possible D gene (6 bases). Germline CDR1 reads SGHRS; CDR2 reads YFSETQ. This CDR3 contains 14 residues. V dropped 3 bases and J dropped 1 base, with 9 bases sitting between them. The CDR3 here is CASSWRARTDTQYF. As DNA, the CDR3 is TGCGCCAGCAGCTGGAGGGCCCGCACAGATACGCAGTATTTT. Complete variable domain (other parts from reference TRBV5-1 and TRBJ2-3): KAGVTQTPRYLIKTRGQQVTLSCSPISGHRSVSWYQQTPGQGLQFLFEYFSETQRNKGNFPGRFSGRQFSNSRSEMNVSTLELGDSALYLCASSWRARTDTQYFGPGTRLTVL.

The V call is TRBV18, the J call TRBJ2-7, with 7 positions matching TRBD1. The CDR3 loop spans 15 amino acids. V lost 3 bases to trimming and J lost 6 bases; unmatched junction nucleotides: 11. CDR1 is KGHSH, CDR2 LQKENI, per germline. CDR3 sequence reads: CASSPGKTGQSEQYF. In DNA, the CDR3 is TGTGCCAGCTCACCGGGAAAGACAGGGCAGTCCGAGCAGTACTTC. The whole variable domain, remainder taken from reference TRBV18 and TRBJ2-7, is NAGVMQNPRHLVRRRGQEARLRCSPMKGHSHVYWYRQLPEEGLKFMVYLQKENIIDESGMPKERFSAEFPKEGPSILRIQQVVRGDSAAYFCASSPGKTGQSEQYFGPGTRLTVT.

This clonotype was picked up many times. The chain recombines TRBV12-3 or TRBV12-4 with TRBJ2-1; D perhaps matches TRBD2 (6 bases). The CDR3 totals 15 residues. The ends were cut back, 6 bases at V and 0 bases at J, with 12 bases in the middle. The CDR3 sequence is CASRERGSSYNEQFF. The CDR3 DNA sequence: TGTGCCAGCAGGGAACGGGGGAGCTCCTACAATGAGCAGTTCTTC.

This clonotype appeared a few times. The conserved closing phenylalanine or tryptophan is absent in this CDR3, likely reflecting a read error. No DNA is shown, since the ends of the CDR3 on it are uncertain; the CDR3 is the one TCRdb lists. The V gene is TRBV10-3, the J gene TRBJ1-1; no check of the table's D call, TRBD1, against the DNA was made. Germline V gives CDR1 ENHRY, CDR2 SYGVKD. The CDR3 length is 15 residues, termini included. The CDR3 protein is CAISELTPWTGANFS.

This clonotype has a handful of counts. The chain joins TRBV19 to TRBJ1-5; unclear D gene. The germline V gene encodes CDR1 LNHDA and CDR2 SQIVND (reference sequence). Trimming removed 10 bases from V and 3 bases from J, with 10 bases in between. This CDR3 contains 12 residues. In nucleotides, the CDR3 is TGTGCCACTCGGGTCCCCAATCAGCCCCAGCATTTT. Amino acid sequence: CATRVPNQPQHF.

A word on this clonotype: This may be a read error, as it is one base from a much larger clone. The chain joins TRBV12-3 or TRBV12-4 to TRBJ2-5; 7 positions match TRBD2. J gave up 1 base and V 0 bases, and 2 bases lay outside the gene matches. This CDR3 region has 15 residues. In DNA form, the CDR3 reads TGTGCCAGCAGTTTAGCGGGAGGGACCCAAGAGACCCAGTACTTC. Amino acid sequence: CASSLAGGTQETQYF.

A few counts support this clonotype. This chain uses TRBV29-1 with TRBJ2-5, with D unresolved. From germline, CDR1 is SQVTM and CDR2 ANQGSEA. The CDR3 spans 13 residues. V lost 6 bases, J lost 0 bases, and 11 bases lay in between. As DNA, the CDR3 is TGCAGCGTACCTAAACCGGACCAAGAGACCCAGTACTTC. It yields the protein CSVPKPDQETQYF.

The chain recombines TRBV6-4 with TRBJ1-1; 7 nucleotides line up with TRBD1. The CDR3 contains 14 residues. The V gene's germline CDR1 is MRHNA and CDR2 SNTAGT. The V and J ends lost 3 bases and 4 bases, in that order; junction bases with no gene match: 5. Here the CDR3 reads CASSEYQGGTEAFF. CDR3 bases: TGTGCCAGCAGTGAATACCAGGGGGGCACTGAAGCTTTCTTT.

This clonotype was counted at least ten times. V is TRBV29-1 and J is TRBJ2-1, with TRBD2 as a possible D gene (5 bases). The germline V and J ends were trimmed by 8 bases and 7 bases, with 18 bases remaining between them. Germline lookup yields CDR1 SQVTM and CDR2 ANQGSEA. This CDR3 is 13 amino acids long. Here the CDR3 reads CSLLRASTNEQFF. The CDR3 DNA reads TGCAGCTTACTGAGGGCCAGCACGAATGAGCAGTTCTTC.

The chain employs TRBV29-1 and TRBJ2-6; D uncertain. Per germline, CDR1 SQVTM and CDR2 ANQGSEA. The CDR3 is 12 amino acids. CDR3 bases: TGCGGCCGTAGTTCTGGGGCCAACGTCCTGACTTTC. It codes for CGRSSGANVLTF.

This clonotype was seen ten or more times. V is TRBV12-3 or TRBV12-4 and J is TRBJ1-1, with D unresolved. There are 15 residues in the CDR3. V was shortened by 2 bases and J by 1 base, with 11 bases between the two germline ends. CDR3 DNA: TGTGCCAGCAGTTTATACGGCAAAGGGAACACTGAAGCTTTCTTT. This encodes CASSLYGKGNTEAFF.